This record concerns one T cell receptor beta chain sequence. What it recognizes is unknown. The authors ran the assay at deep level. Assay used: immunoSEQ multiplex PCR; TCRdb lists only in-frame clones, some missing. The data contain roughly 2 million clones, around 95% of them singletons. This record comes from a study of shared clonotypes between healthy human individuals. Study background: Donors were two women and a few men aged 18 to 49. Three CD4 naive, three CD4 memory, two CD8 naive and one CD8 memory plate were used per donor. Overall study findings and caveats: The generation probabilities recorded for non-shared clonotypes fell below those of clonotypes shared by all four donors.

V shed 7 bases and J shed 6 bases, with 12 bases lying between them. The V gene's germline CDR1 is LNHDA and CDR2 SQIVND (reference sequence). The CDR3 consists of 12 residues. The sequence came from a man between 18 and 35 years old in good health. The chain employs TRBV19 and TRBJ1-1; no firm D call. The sequenced sample consisted of naive CD4+ T cells sorted from blood. Subset indicated: CD45RA+ positively selected. The CDR3 DNA follows: TGTGCCAGTACCGAATACGGGGCTGAAGCTTTCTTT. Its protein product is CASTEYGAEAFF.